One and the same sample provided the 25 T cell receptor beta chains below, sequenced in a study of cytomegalovirus exposure and HLA in healthy donors. 60 Vbeta and 13 Jbeta primers were used in PCR. This table comes from immunoSEQ multiplex PCR, and its TCRdb copy is limited to in-frame clones, with some not included. This sample carries about 120,000 clones, about 8% of them seen once, and the ten largest clones take 5% to 6.5%. Sequenced input: PBMCs. The receptors were sampled from a woman between 40 and 55 years old in good health and CMV-seropositive.

This clone was counted between two and nine times. The rearrangement links TRBV4-1 to TRBJ2-5; 9 nucleotides match TRBD1. V was clipped by 0 bases and J by 5 bases; unmatched bases: 7. Germline CDR1 reads MGHRA; CDR2 reads YSYEKL. There are 16 residues in the CDR3. The CDR3 loop reads CASSQEATGGVETQYF. For the CDR3, the DNA is TGCGCCAGCAGCCAAGAGGCAACAGGGGGCGTGGAGACCCAGTACTTC.

This clone came up a few times. The rearrangement links TRBV7-7 to TRBJ1-4; D gene unclear. Germline CDR1 and CDR2: SSHAT and FNYEAQ (reference sequence). CDR3 length equals 12 residues. The V end was cut by 6 bases, the J end by 10 bases, with 12 bases between. The CDR3 loop is CASSPRGGKLFF. The CDR3, as DNA: TGTGCCAGCAGTCCTCGGGGTGGAAAACTGTTTTTT.

This chain uses TRBV18 with TRBJ1-4; perhaps TRBD1 as D (6 bases). The germline V gene has CDR1 KGHSH and CDR2 LQKENI. Trimming removed 5 bases at V and 2 bases at J, with 15 bases between. The CDR3 runs 16 residues. The CDR3 DNA follows: TGTGCCAGCTCATTGAGACAGGCCACCACTAATGAAAAACTGTTTTTT. The encoded protein is CASSLRQATTNEKLFF.

The chain employs TRBV30 and TRBJ2-4; TRBD1 matches at 7 bases. The V segment lost 4 bases and the J segment 5 bases; nucleotides outside the gene matches: 5. The CDR3 runs to 13 residues. The germline gives CDR1 GTSNPN, CDR2 SVGIG (reference sequence). The CDR3 nucleotides are TGTGCCTGGACCCCCGGGACAGAAAACATTCAGTACTTC. It codes for CAWTPGTENIQYF.

There are a few counts of this clone. The rearrangement joins TRBV18 to TRBJ1-5; no firm D call. The CDR3 runs to 16 residues. Germline assignment: CDR1 KGHSH and CDR2 LQKENI. Trimming cost V 3 bases and J 0 bases, with 12 bases left between them. This CDR3 is CASSPAWGDSNQPQHF. Written as DNA, the CDR3 is TGTGCCAGCTCACCGGCGTGGGGAGATAGCAATCAGCCCCAGCATTTT.

The chain uses TRBV7-9 and TRBJ1-5; 8 positions agree with TRBD1. The CDR3 length is 14 residues. The germline gives CDR1 SEHNR, CDR2 FQNEAQ (reference sequence). After removal of 5 bases from V and 6 bases from J, the junction contained 6 bases not matched to a gene. The CDR3 DNA reads as TGTGCCAGCAGCCCTGGACAGGGAGGTCAGCCCCAGCATTTT. It yields the protein CASSPGQGGQPQHF.

The gene calls are TRBV7-7 and TRBJ2-5, with 10 bases fitting TRBD2. This CDR3 has 18 residues. The junction had 13 bases not matched to a gene; V was cut back by 2 bases and J by 4 bases. Germline CDR1 SSHAT, CDR2 FNYEAQ (reference sequence). CDR3 region: CASSLLLGTSDQGETQYF. The CDR3 DNA sequence: TGTGCCAGCAGCTTACTCCTCGGGACTAGCGACCAGGGAGAGACCCAGTACTTC.

Only a few counts were recorded for this clone. The CDR3 reads CASSLVRGAEPQHF. The CDR3 region has the DNA TGTGCCAGCAGCTTAGTGCGGGGAGCTGAGCCCCAGCATTTT. This rearrangement joins TRBV11-2 to TRBJ1-5, with D unresolved. Germline loops: CDR1 SGHAT, CDR2 FQNNGV. The CDR3 length is 14 residues. Trimming shortened V by 1 base and J by 8 bases, and 12 bases separated the two germline ends.

The CDR3 is CASSLATAYGYTF. The DNA for the CDR3 is TGTGCCAGCAGCTTAGCCACAGCATATGGCTACACCTTC. The chain recombines TRBV7-2 with TRBJ1-2; D gene unclear. V was cut by 0 bases and J by 5 bases, with 7 bases left in between. CDR3 size: 13 residues. CDR1 is SGHTA and CDR2 is FQGNSA in the germline V gene.

In DNA form, the CDR3 reads TGTGCCAGCAGCTCCTCCGGGCAGGGGAACACTGAAGCTTTCTTT. It encodes CASSSSGQGNTEAFF. J is TRBJ1-1 and V is TRBV5-4; D might be TRBD1 (5 bases). CDR1 and CDR2 (germline): SGHNT, YYREEE (reference sequence). The V end was cut by 3 bases, the J end by 1 base, with 13 bases between. This CDR3 contains 15 residues.

This clone came up a few times. V gene TRBV18 combines with J gene TRBJ2-7; 8 bases agree with TRBD1. V shed 3 bases and J 6 bases; nucleotides not matched to a gene: 7. Germline V gives CDR1 KGHSH, CDR2 LQKENI. The CDR3 loop spans 14 amino acids. CDR3 nucleotides: TGTGCCAGCTCACCCCCCGGGACAGGCCTCGAGCAGTACTTC. Translation gives CASSPPGTGLEQYF.

J is TRBJ2-3 and V is TRBV27; a possible D gene is TRBD1 (5 bases). V lost 5 bases, J lost 2 bases, and 14 bases lay in between. Germline V gene sequence: CDR1 MNHEY, CDR2 SMNVEV (reference sequence). There are 15 residues in the CDR3. The CDR3 nucleotides read TGTGCCAGCAGTCCCCTGACAGTCTCCACAGATACGCAGTATTTT. Translated, it gives CASSPLTVSTDTQYF.

The chain uses TRBV6-5 and TRBJ1-1; 7 nucleotides agree with TRBD1. In germline, CDR1 is MNHEY, CDR2 SVGAGI. The length of the CDR3 is 13 residues. After removal of 0 bases from V and 7 bases from J, the junction contained 2 bases not matched to a gene. The CDR3 loop reads CASSYSQGGEAFF. Written as DNA, the CDR3 is TGTGCCAGCAGTTACTCTCAGGGGGGTGAAGCTTTCTTT.

Comments on this clone: The missing conserved phenylalanine or tryptophan at the end of this CDR3 makes a read error likely. The limits of the CDR3 on the DNA are not certain, so only TCRdb's listed CDR3 is given. The gene calls are TRBV7-6 and TRBJ1-4; the D call of TRBD1 is as the table states it, not checked on the DNA. Per germline, CDR1 SGHVS and CDR2 FNYEAQ. Termini included, the CDR3 measures 14 amino acids. The CDR3 sequence: CASTFGVGAEKMFL.

This clone has only a few counts. The chain employs TRBV25-1 and TRBJ1-2, with a weak D call TRBD1 (6 bases). Germline V gene lookup returns CDR1 MGHDK and CDR2 SYGVNS. Deletions cut 4 bases from V and 4 bases from J, with 13 bases between. CDR3 length: 14 amino acids. The CDR3 protein is CASSAGQLSYGYTF. In nucleotides, the CDR3 is TGTGCCAGCAGTGCCGGACAGCTCAGCTATGGCTACACCTTC.

This clone was counted only a few times. This chain uses TRBV6-1 with TRBJ2-7; TRBD1 aligns across 9 bases. CDR1 is MNHNS and CDR2 is SASEGT in the germline V gene. V was clipped by 6 bases and J by 7 bases; unmatched bases: 7. The CDR3 consists of 13 residues. This CDR3 reads CASSRDRELEQYF. The CDR3 nucleotides are TGTGCCAGCAGCCGGGACAGGGAGTTGGAGCAGTACTTC.

The chain links TRBV28 to TRBJ1-1, with D perhaps TRBD1 (5 bases). V was trimmed by 3 bases and J by 5 bases, leaving 16 bases between them. The germline V gene has CDR1 MDHEN and CDR2 SYDVKM. The CDR3 is made up of 15 amino acids. CDR3 nucleotides: TGTGCCAGCAGTTTGGTAAGGGGCGCAGGAACTGAAGCTTTCTTT. As protein: CASSLVRGAGTEAFF.

This clone was counted only a few times. The rearrangement uses TRBV29-1 and TRBJ1-1; 7 bases fit TRBD1. Germline lookup yields CDR1 SQVTM and CDR2 ANQGSEA. This CDR3 is built from 15 residues. Trimming took 3 bases from V and 3 from J; bases not matched to a gene: 10. Written as DNA, the CDR3 is TGCAGCGTTGAGACAGGGCTCCCCTTGGACACTGAAGCTTTCTTT. It yields the protein CSVETGLPLDTEAFF.

CDR3 sequence: CASSLGAGPNQETQYF. The CDR3 DNA sequence: TGTGCCAGCAGCTTAGGAGCAGGGCCCAATCAGGAGACCCAGTACTTC. The chain couples TRBV11-2 to TRBJ2-5, with a tentative D call TRBD1 (5 bases). The CDR3 is 16 residues long. Trimming cost V 1 base and J 5 bases, with 17 bases left between them. Germline V gives CDR1 SGHAT, CDR2 FQNNGV. The whole variable domain, filled in from reference TRBV11-2 and TRBJ2-5, reads EAGVAQSPRYKIIEKRQSVAFWCNPISGHATLYWYQQILGQGPKLLIQFQNNGVVDDSQLPKDRFSAERLKGVDSTLKIQPAKLEDSAVYLCASSLGAGPNQETQYFGPGTRLLVL.

This clone was seen a few times. This sequence joins TRBV14 and TRBJ1-3; D not resolved. Trimming left V 7 bases short and J 5 bases short, with 12 bases between. There are 13 residues in the CDR3. Germline-derived CDR1 and CDR2 are SGHDN and FVKESK. CDR3 protein: CASNAGFRNTIYF. The CDR3 DNA reads TGTGCCAGCAACGCCGGGTTCAGAAACACCATATATTTT.

This clone was counted many times. CDR3 coding DNA: TGTGCCAGCTCGCGCTCCGGGACAGGGGTCCGTCACGAGCAGTACTTC. This codes for CASSRSGTGVRHEQYF. This chain uses TRBV18 with TRBJ2-7, with 10 bases that match TRBD1. With 6 bases clipped from V and 5 bases from J, the junction kept 13 bases outside the gene matches. Germline-derived CDR1 and CDR2 are KGHSH and LQKENI. The CDR3 contains 16 residues.

This clone appeared a few times. J is TRBJ1-2 and V is TRBV30, with TRBD1 matching 12 bases. The CDR3 loop spans 16 amino acids. The V segment lost 2 bases and the J segment 8 bases; nucleotides outside the gene matches: 12. The germline gives CDR1 GTSNPN, CDR2 SVGIG (reference sequence). The CDR3, as DNA: TGTGCCTGGAGTCCGATCGCCGGGACAGGGGGCGACGGCTACACCTTC. Protein product: CAWSPIAGTGGDGYTF.

This clone was detected only a few times. The CDR3 DNA reads TGTGCCAGCAGCGCCCCGCTTAGGACAGGGAAAGGGGTGGGGAGAGGCTACACCTTC. Translation gives CASSAPLRTGKGVGRGYTF. The gene calls are TRBV9 and TRBJ1-2, with 8 bases fitting TRBD1. CDR1 and CDR2 (germline): SGDLS, YYNGEE. With 3 bases clipped from V and 8 bases from J, the junction kept 24 bases outside the gene matches. The CDR3 has 19 residues. Using reference TRBV9 and TRBJ1-2 for the parts outside the CDR3, the full variable domain is DSGVTQTPKHLITATGQRVTLRCSPRSGDLSVYWYQQSLDQGLQFLIQYYNGEERAKGNILERFSAQQFPDLHSELNLSSLELGDSALYFCASSAPLRTGKGVGRGYTFGSGTRLTVV.

This clone has just a few counts. The V and J genes are TRBV5-1 and TRBJ1-4, with D possibly being TRBD1 (5 bases). The V gene lost 6 bases and the J gene lost 3 bases, with 12 bases spanning the gap. This CDR3 region has 14 residues. CDR1 and CDR2 (germline): SGHRS, YFSETQ. CDR3 nucleotide sequence: TGCGCCAGCAATCAGGGCAGTTCTAATGAAAAACTGTTTTTT. Translated, it gives CASNQGSSNEKLFF.

The rearrangement joins TRBV5-1 to TRBJ1-5; possible D gene TRBD1, 6 bases. The CDR3 consists of 15 residues. The V gene lost 7 bases and the J gene lost 3 bases, with 17 bases spanning the gap. In germline, CDR1 is SGHRS, CDR2 YFSETQ. CDR3 sequence: CASSAAGAANQPQHF. DNA for the CDR3: TGCGCCAGCTCTGCGGCGGGGGCGGCCAATCAGCCCCAGCATTTT.